These 7 T cell receptor beta chains originate from one sample sequenced in a study of shared clonotypes between healthy human individuals. Some clones are missing from TCRdb's copy, which holds only in-frame ones; the method was immunoSEQ multiplex PCR. The profile shows millions of clones, over 85% of them singletons. The material sequenced was naive CD4+ T cells from PBMCs. Subset described: CD45RA+ positively selected. These receptors came from a man aged 18 to 30 in good health. Some clones in this sample may be carry-over from other donors' samples.

This clone appeared once. This chain joins TRBV15 and TRBJ2-7, with 11 bases fitting TRBD1. Germline assignment: CDR1 LNHNV and CDR2 YYDKDF (reference sequence). This CDR3 is 15 amino acids long. V was clipped by 3 bases and J by 5 bases; unmatched bases: 6. CDR3 in amino acids: CATSSSDRGLNEQYF. For the CDR3, the DNA is TGTGCCACCAGCAGCTCGGACAGGGGGCTCAACGAGCAGTACTTC.

The rearrangement joins TRBV28 to TRBJ2-7, with no clear D. V lost 6 bases and J lost 1, with 10 bases in between. The germline CDR1 and CDR2 sequences are MDHEN and SYDVKM. CDR3 length equals 13 residues. The CDR3 region has the DNA TGTGCCAGCAGCCAGCAGCAATCCTACGAGCAGTACTTC. It encodes CASSQQQSYEQYF.

The chain couples TRBV5-4 to TRBJ1-1, with a tentative D call TRBD1 (6 bases). There are 14 residues in the CDR3. Looked up from germline, CDR1 is SGHNT and CDR2 is YYREEE (reference sequence). Trimming stripped 0 bases from V and 9 bases from J, with 15 bases between. The chain's CDR3 is CASSLDFPRGQAFF. CDR3 DNA: TGTGCCAGCAGCTTGGATTTCCCCAGGGGACAAGCTTTCTTT.

The chain is built from TRBV6-5 and TRBJ2-7; the D gene could be TRBD1 or TRBD2 (5 bases each). Trimming took 6 bases from V and 2 from J, leaving 17 bases between them. CDR1 is MNHEY, CDR2 SVGAGI, per germline. CDR3 length equals 15 residues. The CDR3 coding sequence is TGTGCCAGCAGCCGCGAAAGAAAGGGACCCTACGAGCAGTACTTC. Protein: CASSRERKGPYEQYF.

Remarks on this clone: The germline gene is not matched at one end of the junction; a read error may be the cause. The chain combines TRBV30 with TRBJ2-7; D is perhaps TRBD1 or TRBD2 (5 bases each). The CDR3 extends over 11 amino acids. Germline values: CDR1 GTSNPN, CDR2 SVGIG (reference sequence). The CDR3 region is CAWSARDRRRF. DNA of the CDR3: TGTGCCTGGAGTGCCCGGGACCGGCGTCGCTTC.

This sequence joins TRBV7-9 and TRBJ1-1, with 9 bases aligning to TRBD1. The CDR3 has 15 residues. Trimming cost V 1 base and J 10 bases; bases outside gene matches: 10. From germline, CDR1 is SEHNR and CDR2 FQNEAQ (reference sequence). The CDR3 coding sequence is TGTGCCAGCAGCTTAGGGACAGGGGCTCGATCGGGAGCTTTCTTT. The encoded protein is CASSLGTGARSGAFF.

The CDR3 sequence: CASSYGPHNEQFF. The CDR3 bases are TGTGCCAGCAGCTACGGCCCACACAATGAGCAGTTCTTC. The J gene is TRBJ2-1, the V gene TRBV7-3; no clear D gene. CDR1 is SGHTA and CDR2 is FQGTGA in the germline V gene. V was clipped by 4 bases and J by 5 bases, with 9 bases between them. There are 13 residues in the CDR3.